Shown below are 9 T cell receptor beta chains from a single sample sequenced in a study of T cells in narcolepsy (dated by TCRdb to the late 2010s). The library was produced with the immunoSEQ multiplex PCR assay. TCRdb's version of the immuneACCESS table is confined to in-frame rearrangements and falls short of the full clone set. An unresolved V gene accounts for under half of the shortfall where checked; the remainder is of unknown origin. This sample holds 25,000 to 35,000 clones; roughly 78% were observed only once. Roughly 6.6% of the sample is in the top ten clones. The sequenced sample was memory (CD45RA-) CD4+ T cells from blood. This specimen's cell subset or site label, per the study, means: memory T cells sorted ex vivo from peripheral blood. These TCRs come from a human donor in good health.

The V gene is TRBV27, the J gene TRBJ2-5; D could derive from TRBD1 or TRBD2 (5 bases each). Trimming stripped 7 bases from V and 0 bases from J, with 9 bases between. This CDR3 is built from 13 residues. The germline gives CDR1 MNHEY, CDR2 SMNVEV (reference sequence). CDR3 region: CASMRGHQETQYF. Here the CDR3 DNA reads TGTGCCAGCATGAGGGGACACCAAGAGACCCAGTACTTC.

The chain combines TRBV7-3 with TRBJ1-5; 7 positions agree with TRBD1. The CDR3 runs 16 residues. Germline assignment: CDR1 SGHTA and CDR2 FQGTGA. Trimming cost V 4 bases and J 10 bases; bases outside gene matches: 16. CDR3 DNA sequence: TGTGCCAGCAGCTGTCCACCGACAGGGATGGGGTATCCCCAGCATTTT. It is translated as CASSCPPTGMGYPQHF.

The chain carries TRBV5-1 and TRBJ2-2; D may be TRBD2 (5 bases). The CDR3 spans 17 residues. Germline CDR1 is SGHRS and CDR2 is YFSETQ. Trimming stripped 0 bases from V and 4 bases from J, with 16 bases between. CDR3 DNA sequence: TGCGCCAGCAGCTTGGCCGGCGGGTCCCGGGGCACCGGGGAGCTGTTTTTT. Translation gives CASSLAGGSRGTGELFF.

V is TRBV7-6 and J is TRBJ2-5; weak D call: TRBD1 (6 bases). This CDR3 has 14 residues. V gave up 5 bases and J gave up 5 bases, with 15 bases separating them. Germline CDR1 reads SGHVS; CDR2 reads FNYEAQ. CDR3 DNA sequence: TGTGCCAGCAGCCGAATCCCAGGGGTTGAGACCCAGTACTTC. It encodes CASSRIPGVETQYF.

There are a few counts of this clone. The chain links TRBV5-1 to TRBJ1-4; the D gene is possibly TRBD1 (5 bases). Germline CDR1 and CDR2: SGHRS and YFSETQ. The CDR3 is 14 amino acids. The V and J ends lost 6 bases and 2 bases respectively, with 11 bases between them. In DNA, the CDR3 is TGCGCCAGCAAGGCCGACAGCACTAATGAAAAACTGTTTTTT. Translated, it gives CASKADSTNEKLFF.

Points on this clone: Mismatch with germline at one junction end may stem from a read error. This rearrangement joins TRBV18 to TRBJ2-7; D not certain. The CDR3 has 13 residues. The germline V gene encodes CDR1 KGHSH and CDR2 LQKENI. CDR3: CASSGRPSNEQYF. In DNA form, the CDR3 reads TGTGCCAGCTCGGGCAGGCCCTCCAACGAGCAGTACTTC.

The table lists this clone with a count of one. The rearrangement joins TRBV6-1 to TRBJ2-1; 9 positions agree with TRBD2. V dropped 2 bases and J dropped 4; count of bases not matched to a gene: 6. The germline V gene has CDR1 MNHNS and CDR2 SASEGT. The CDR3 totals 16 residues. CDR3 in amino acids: CASSETWRGGYNEQFF. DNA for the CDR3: TGTGCCAGCAGTGAAACATGGCGGGGGGGATACAATGAGCAGTTCTTC.

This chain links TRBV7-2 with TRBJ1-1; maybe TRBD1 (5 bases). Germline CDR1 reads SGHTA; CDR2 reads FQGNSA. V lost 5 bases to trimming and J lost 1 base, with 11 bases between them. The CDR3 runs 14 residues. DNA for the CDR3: TGTGCCAGCAGCCCTTTTACAGGGAACACTGAAGCTTTCTTT. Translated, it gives CASSPFTGNTEAFF. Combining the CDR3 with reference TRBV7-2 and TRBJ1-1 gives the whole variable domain GAGVSQSPSNKVTEKGKDVELRCDPISGHTALYWYRQSLGQGLEFLIYFQGNSAPDKSGLPSDRFSAERTGGSVSTLTIQRTQQEDSAVYLCASSPFTGNTEAFFGQGTRLTVV.

The CDR3 protein is CASSLTGYNEQFF. CDR3 DNA: TGTGCCAGCAGCTTAACCGGCTACAATGAGCAGTTCTTC. This rearrangement joins TRBV11-2 to TRBJ2-1; no reliable D call. This CDR3 has 13 amino acids. Trimming shortened V by 2 bases and J by 3 bases, and 5 bases separated the two germline ends. Germline V CDR1 and CDR2: SGHAT, FQNNGV.